This TCR beta chain was sequenced during a study of T cells in Graves' hyperthyroidism and ophthalmopathy. Comments on this clonotype: No conserved phenylalanine or tryptophan ends this CDR3, so it is likely a read error. The limits of the CDR3 on the DNA are not certain, so only TCRdb's listed CDR3 is given.

Amplified TCR beta CDR3 regions came from RNA transcripts. Using the HTBI primer set, a first-round RT-PCR was run on the TCR CDR3. TCRdb reanalysed the multiplex PCR reads using MiXCR and keeps one entry per CDR3 protein. This table holds almost 600,000 distinct CDR3 sequences, 46% found once. Graves' hyperthyroidism qualified as stable when ophthalmopathy did not progress within 18 months. Uncontrolled infection, other autoimmune disease, pregnancy or lactation excluded patients. The clonotype originates from a woman aged 18-29 years with Graves' hyperthyroidism. Sample: peripheral blood or thyroid tissue (not recorded which).

The CDR3 here is CASRATGFDY. This chain links TRBV7-4 with TRBJ1-1; the D call of TRBD1 is as the table states it, not checked on the DNA. Looked up from germline, CDR1 is SGHVT and CDR2 is SQSDAQ. The CDR3 totals 10 residues, both ends included.